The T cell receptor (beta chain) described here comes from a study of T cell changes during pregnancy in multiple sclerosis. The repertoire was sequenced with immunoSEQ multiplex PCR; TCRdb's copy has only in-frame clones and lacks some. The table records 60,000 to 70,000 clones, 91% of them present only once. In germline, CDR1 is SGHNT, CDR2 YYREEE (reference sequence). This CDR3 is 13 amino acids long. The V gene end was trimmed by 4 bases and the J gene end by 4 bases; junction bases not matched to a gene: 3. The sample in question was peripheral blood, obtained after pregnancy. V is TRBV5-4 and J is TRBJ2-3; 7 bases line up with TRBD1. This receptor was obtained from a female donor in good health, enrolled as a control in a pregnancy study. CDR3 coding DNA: TGTGCCAGCAGCGTCGACAGGGCAGATACGCAGTATTTT. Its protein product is CASSVDRADTQYF.